This TCR beta chain is drawn from a study of shared clonotypes between healthy human individuals. Findings and limits, study-wide: Naive CD4 clonotypes were shared across a handful of donors at roughly 5.3%. Limitation of the genetic and exposure-history diversity represented came from the few donors.

The V and J ends lost 3 bases and 1 base respectively, with 9 bases between them. The CDR3 totals 14 residues. Per the germline V gene, CDR1 is MNHEY and CDR2 is SVGAGI. Assay used: immunoSEQ multiplex PCR; TCRdb lists only in-frame clones, some missing. The profile shows about 2.1 million clones, about 93% of them singletons. This clone was seen a handful of times. Its target is unknown. CD45RO-negative CD8 cells positively selected for CCR7 made up the naive population, which excluded terminally differentiated effector memory CD45RA+ cells. Sequencing input: naive CD8+ T cells from PBMCs. The V and J genes are TRBV6-5 and TRBJ1-1; unclear D gene. The origin of this receptor is a young man in good health. Some clones in this sample may be carry-over from other donors' samples. The CDR3 coding sequence is TGTGCCAGCAGTTATGGTACGAGGAACACTGAAGCTTTCTTT. Its translation: CASSYGTRNTEAFF.